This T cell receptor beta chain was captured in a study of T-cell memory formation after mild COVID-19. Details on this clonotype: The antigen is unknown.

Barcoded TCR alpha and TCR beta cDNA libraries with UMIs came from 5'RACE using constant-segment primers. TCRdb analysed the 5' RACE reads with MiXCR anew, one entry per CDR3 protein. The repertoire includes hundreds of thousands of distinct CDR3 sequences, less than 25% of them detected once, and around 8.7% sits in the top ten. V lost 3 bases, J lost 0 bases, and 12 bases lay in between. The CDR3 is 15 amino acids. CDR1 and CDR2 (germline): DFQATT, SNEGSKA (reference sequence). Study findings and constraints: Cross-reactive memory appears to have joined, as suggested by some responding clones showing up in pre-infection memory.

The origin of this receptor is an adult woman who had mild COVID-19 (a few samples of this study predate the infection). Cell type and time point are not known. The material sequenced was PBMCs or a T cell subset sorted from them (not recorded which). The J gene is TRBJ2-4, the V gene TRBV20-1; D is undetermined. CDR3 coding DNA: TGCAGTGCTAGCAAGGCAGTACTAGCCAAAAACATTCAGTACTTC. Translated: CSASKAVLAKNIQYF.